A selection of T cell receptor beta chains follows, all from one sample in a study of siplizumab effects on memory and regulatory T cells. Using immunoSEQ multiplex PCR, the repertoire was profiled, and TCRdb retains in-frame clones only, with some absent. The data show about 100,000 clones, with 75% to 95% seen just once and roughly 0.16% held by the top ten. Sequenced: CD4+ T cells sorted from blood. The receptors come from a human donor in good health. The CDR3 runs from the conserved cysteine through the conserved F or W. Size values are once, few and many counts, or a class for expanded clones, and some rows have none.

CDR3aa: CASSLKSGVTEAFF; v_gene: TRBV7-3; len: 14; abundance: NA
CDR3aa: CASSTTGGYEQYF; v_gene: TRBV5-4; len: 13; abundance: NA
CDR3aa: CASQYRNGELFF; v_gene: TRBV6-5; len: 12; abundance: once
CDR3aa: CASSPRTNQPQHF; v_gene: TRBV7-9; len: 13; abundance: NA
CDR3aa: CASSPPVSGNTIYF; v_gene: TRBV4-2; len: 14; abundance: NA
CDR3aa: CASTPSQGAYEQYF; v_gene: TRBV6-6; len: 14; abundance: NA
CDR3aa: CASSSRDRGRTHEQYF; v_gene: TRBV7-2; len: 16; abundance: NA
CDR3aa: CASSIKNPTDTQYF; v_gene: TRBV19; len: 14; abundance: NA
CDR3aa: CASSAGLSEQYF; v_gene: TRBV18; len: 12; abundance: NA
CDR3aa: CASAGENYEQYF; v_gene: TRBV13; len: 12; abundance: NA